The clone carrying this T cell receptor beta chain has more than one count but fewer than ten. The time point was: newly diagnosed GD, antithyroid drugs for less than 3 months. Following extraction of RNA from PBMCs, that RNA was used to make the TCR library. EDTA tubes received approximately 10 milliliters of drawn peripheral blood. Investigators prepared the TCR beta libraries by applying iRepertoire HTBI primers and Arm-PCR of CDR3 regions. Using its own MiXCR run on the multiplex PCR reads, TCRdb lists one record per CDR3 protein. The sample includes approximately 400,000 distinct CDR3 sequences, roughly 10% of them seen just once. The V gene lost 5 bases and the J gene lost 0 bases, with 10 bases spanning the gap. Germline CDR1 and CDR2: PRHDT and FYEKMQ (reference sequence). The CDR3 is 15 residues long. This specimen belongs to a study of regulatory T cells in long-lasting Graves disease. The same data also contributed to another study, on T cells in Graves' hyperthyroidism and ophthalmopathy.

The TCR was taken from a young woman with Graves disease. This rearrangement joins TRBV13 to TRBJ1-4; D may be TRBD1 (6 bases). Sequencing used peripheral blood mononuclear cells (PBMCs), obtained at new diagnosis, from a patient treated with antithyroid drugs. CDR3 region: CASSQHRATNEKLFF. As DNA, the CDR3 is TGTGCCAGCAGCCAACACAGGGCAACTAATGAAAAACTGTTTTTT.